This record covers a single T cell receptor beta chain. This clone came up once. Its binding antigen is unknown. No base quality information exists; no much larger clone differs at one position. Preparation of the library involved the immunoSEQ multiplex PCR assay. TCRdb provides this immuneACCESS table in a form limited to in-frame rearrangements. Some clones are lacking; in checked studies, under half of them reflect an unresolved V gene, and why the rest are absent is not known. A total of about 72,000 clones appear in this sample, around nine tenths of them only once. Around 0.34% of the sample is in the top ten clones. The sample comes from a study of technical replicates of blood from several donors (dated 2017 in TCRdb). V loses 1 base, J loses 4 bases, and the germline ends lie 8 bases apart. CDR1 is given as LGHNA and CDR2 as YNFKEQ, both from the germline V gene. Including the terminal cysteine and phenylalanine, the CDR3 comprises 13 residues. The sequence is cut down to CDR3 DNA, 39 bases in frame from base 1.

This TCR came from a human donor in good health. This sequence uses TRBV4-2 and TRBJ2-7, and TRBD2 may be the D gene, going by 5 matching bases. The sequenced sample consisted of T cells isolated from PBMCs. The nucleotide sequence is TGTGCCAGCAGCCAAGCGAGGGAATACGAGCAGTACTTC. It translates as CASSQAREYEQYF.